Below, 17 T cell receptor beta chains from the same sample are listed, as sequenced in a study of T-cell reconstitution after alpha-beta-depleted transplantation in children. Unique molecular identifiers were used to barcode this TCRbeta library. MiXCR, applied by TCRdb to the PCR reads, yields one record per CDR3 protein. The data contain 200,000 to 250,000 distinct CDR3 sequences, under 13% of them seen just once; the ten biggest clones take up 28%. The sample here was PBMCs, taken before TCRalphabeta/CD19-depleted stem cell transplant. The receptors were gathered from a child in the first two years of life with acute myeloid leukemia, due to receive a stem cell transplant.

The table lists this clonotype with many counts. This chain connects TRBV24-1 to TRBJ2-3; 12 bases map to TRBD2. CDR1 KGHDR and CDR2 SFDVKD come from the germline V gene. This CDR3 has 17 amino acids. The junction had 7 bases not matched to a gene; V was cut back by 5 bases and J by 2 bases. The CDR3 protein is CATSGGGLAGHTDTQYF. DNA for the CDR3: TGTGCCACCAGTGGAGGGGGACTAGCGGGCCACACAGATACGCAGTATTTT.

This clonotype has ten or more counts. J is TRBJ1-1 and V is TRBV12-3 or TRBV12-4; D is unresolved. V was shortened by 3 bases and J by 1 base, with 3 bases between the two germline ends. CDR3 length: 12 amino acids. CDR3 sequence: CASSFGNTEAFF. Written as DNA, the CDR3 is TGTGCCAGCAGTTTCGGGAACACTGAAGCTTTCTTT.

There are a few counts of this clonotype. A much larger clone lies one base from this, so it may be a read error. The CDR3 region has the DNA TGTGCCAGCAGCCCGGACAACTACGAGCAGTACTTC. It is translated as CASSPDNYEQYF. This chain uses TRBV7-9 with TRBJ2-7; D is perhaps TRBD1 (5 bases). Trimming removed 5 bases at V and 3 bases at J, with 8 bases between. Germline V lookup: CDR1 SEHNR, CDR2 FQNEAQ (reference sequence). The CDR3 has 12 residues.

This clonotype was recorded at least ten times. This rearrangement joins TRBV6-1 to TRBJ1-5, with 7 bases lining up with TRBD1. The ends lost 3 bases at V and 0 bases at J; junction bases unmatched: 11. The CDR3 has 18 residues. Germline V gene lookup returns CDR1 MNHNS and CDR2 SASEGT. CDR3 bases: TGTGCCAGCAGTGAGAGGAGTGAAGGGGGCTATAGCAATCAGCCCCAGCATTTT. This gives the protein CASSERSEGGYSNQPQHF.

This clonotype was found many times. This CDR3 reads CASSVSYQDIQYF. In DNA, the CDR3 is TGCGCCAGCAGTGTGAGTTATCAGGACATTCAGTACTTC. This chain uses TRBV10-1 with TRBJ2-4; no clear D gene. The germline CDR1 and CDR2 sequences are WNHNN and SYGVQD (reference sequence). The CDR3 contains 13 residues. V lost 4 bases, J lost 8 bases, and 12 bases lay in between.

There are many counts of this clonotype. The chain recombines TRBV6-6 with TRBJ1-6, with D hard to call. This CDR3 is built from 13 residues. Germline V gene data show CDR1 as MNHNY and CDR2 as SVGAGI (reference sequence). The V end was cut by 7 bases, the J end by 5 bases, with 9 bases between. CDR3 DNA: TGTGCCAGCAATACGGGAGATAATTCACCCCTCCACTTT. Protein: CASNTGDNSPLHF.

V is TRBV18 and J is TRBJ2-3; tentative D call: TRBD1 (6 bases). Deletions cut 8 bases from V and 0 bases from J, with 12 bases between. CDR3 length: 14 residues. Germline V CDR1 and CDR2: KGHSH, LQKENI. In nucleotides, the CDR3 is TGTGCCAGCGCAAACAGGGACAGCACAGATACGCAGTATTTT. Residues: CASANRDSTDTQYF.

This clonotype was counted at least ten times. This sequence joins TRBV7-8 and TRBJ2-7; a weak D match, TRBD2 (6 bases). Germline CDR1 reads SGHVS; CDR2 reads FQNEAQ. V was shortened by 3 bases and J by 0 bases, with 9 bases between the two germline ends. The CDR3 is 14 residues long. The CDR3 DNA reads TGTGCCAGCAGCTTGGGACTGGTCTCCTACGAGCAGTACTTC. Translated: CASSLGLVSYEQYF. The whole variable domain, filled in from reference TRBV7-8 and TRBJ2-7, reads GAGVSQSPRYKVAKRGQDVALRCDPISGHVSLFWYQQALGQGPEFLTYFQNEAQLDKSGLPSDRFFAERPEGSVSTLKIQRTQQEDSAVYLCASSLGLVSYEQYFGPGTRLTVT.

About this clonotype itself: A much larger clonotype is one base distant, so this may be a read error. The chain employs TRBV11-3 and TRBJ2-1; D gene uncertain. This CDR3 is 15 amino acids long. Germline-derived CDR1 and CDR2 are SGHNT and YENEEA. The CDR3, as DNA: TGTGCCAGCAACTTAGGACCTTCTCTTTACAATGAGCAGTTCTTC. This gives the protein CASNLGPSLYNEQFF.

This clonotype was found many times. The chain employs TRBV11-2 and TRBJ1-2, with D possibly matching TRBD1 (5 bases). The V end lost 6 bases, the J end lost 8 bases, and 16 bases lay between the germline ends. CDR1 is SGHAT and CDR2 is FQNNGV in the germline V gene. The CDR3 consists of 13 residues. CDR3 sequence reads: CASRMDPQDGYTF. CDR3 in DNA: TGTGCCAGCAGGATGGACCCACAGGACGGCTACACCTTC.

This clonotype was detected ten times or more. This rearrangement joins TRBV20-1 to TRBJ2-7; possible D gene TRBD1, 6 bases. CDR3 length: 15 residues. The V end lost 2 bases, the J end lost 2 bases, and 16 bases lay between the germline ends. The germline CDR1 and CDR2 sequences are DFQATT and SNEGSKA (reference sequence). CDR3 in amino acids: CSARKGTRGTYEQYF. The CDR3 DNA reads TGCAGTGCTAGAAAGGGGACAAGGGGGACCTACGAGCAGTACTTC.

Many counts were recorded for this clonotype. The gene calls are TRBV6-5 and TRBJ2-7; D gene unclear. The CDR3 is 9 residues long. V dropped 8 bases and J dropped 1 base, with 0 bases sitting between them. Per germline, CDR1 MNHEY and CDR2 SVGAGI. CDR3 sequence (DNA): TGTGCCAGCTCCTACGAGCAGTACTTC. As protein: CASSYEQYF.

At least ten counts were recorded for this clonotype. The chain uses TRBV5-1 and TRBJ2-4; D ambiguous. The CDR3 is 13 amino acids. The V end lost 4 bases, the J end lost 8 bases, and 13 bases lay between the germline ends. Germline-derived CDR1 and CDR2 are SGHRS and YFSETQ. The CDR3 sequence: CASSPQPPDIQYF. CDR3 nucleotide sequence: TGCGCCAGCAGCCCCCAACCTCCGGACATTCAGTACTTC.

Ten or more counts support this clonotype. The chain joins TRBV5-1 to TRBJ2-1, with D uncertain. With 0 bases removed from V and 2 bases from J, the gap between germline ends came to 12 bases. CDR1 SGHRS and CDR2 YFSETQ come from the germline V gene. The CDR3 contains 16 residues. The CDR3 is CASSLAFGPTYNEQFF. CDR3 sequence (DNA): TGCGCCAGCAGCTTGGCCTTTGGGCCGACCTACAATGAGCAGTTCTTC.

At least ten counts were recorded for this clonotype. CDR3 bases: TGCGCCAGCACCAGAGAATCTGGGGCCAACGTCCTGACTTTC. Its translation: CASTRESGANVLTF. The chain combines TRBV5-1 with TRBJ2-6; D not certain. This CDR3 is 14 amino acids long. CDR1 and CDR2 (germline): SGHRS, YFSETQ. V shed 6 bases and J shed 1 base, with 8 bases lying between them.

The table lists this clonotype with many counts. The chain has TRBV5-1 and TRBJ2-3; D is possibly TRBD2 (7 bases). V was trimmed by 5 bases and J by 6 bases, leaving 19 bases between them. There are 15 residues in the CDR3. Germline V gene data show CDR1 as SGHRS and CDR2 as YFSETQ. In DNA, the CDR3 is TGCGCCAGCAGGAGAGAGGGGGGGCCGAGGGATACGCAGTATTTT. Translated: CASRREGGPRDTQYF.

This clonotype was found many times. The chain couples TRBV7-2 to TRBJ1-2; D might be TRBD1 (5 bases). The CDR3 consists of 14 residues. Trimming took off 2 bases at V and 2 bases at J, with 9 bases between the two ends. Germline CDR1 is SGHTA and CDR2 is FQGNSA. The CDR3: CASSLFPGNYGYTF. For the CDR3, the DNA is TGTGCCAGCAGCTTATTTCCAGGGAACTATGGCTACACCTTC.